This T cell receptor (beta chain) was recorded in a study of cytomegalovirus exposure and HLA in healthy donors. Across the study: A subsequent analysis reported that the approximately 120 validation repertoires were produced on the same platform that had also been used for the approximately 700 first-cohort repertoires.

The CDR3 contains 15 residues. The junction had 10 bases not matched to a gene; V was cut back by 9 bases and J by 0 bases. Per the germline V gene, CDR1 is SNHLY and CDR2 is FYNNEI. Study-wide points: TCR sequences were mostly rare, though some public TCRs occurred in many donors. Some TCR beta chains (164 of them) were listed as cytomegalovirus-associated.

Clones were read by immunoSEQ multiplex PCR, and TCRdb kept only the in-frame ones, dropping some. The table has some 45,000 clones, 92% seen once. With respect to this clone: What it binds is unknown.

Sequenced: PBMCs. The origin of this receptor is a young man in good health and CMV-seronegative. This chain joins TRBV2 and TRBJ2-7; TRBD2 matches at 8 bases. In DNA, the CDR3 is TGTGCCAGTTGGTTGGGCGGGGGGCACTCCTACGAGCAGTACTTC. The encoded protein is CASWLGGGHSYEQYF.